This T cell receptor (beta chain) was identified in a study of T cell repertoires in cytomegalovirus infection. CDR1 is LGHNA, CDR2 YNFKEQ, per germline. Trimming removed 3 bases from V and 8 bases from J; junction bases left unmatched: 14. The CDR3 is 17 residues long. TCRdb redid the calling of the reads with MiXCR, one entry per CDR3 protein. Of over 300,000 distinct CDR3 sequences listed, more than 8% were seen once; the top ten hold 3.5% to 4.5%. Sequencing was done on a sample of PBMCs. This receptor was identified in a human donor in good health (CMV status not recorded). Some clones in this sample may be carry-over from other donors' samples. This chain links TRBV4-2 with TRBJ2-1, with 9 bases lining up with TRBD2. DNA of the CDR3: TGTGCCAGCAGCCATCCACTAGCGGGCCAAGCTAGGGATGAGCAGTTCTTC. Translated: CASSHPLAGQARDEQFF.